Included here is one T cell receptor beta chain sequence, with context. As yet, its antigen is unknown. The record originates from a study of OX40 agonist ivuxolimab in advanced cancers. Study information: The dose-escalation cohort was about 80% male, with a mean age of 60 years, ranging about 23 to 90. Study-wide points: Low normalized T-cell clonal expansion was also seen in some nonresponders.

The CDR3 loop spans 15 amino acids. After removal of 4 bases from V and 4 bases from J, the junction contained 5 bases not matched to a gene. Germline CDR1 is SNHLY and CDR2 is FYNNEI. This table comes from immunoSEQ multiplex PCR, and its TCRdb copy is limited to in-frame clones, with some not included. The sample gives about 33,000 clones, more than 75% of which show up once; roughly an eighth is in the top ten. The TCR comes from an adult with an advanced solid tumor such as melanoma, head and neck, liver or kidney cancer. The chain has TRBV2 and TRBJ1-2; 11 nucleotides line up with TRBD1. Sequences were derived from CD4+ or CD8+ T cells sorted from blood, sampled in a trial of the OX40 agonist ivuxolimab. In nucleotides, the CDR3 is TGTGCCAGCAGTGGGACAGGGGGCCGGGGCTATGGCTACACCTTC. The encoded protein is CASSGTGGRGYGYTF.